The next 8 T cell receptor beta chains were all read from a single sample in a study of read filtering for tumor transcriptome and immune sequencing. The library was built from about 370 ng RNA with molecular barcoded adaptors for alpha/delta and beta/gamma chains. Each CDR3 protein gets one entry after TCRdb re-called the reads with MiXCR. The sample lists approximately 20,000 distinct CDR3 sequences, about an eighth occurring once. Sequenced material: a population of CD138-negative cells sorted from bone marrow. Source of these receptors: a donor aged 40 or over with multiple myeloma.

In its sample, this clonotype was seen many times. The rearrangement links TRBV11-2 to TRBJ1-1; D is unresolved. Trimming stripped 5 bases from V and 6 bases from J, with 7 bases between. Per germline, CDR1 SGHAT and CDR2 FQNNGV. The CDR3 extends over 11 amino acids. The CDR3 region has the DNA TGTGCCAGCAGCGTGACGGCTGAAGCTTTCTTT. This gives the protein CASSVTAEAFF.

This clonotype was counted ten times or more. The rearrangement joins TRBV27 to TRBJ1-4; 9 bases map to TRBD1. Losses at the gene ends were 5 bases for V and 5 bases for J; bases not matched to a gene: 9. Germline CDR1 and CDR2: MNHEY and SMNVEV (reference sequence). The CDR3 runs 16 residues. CDR3 in amino acids: CASSKYSGTGNEKLFF. The CDR3 nucleotides are TGTGCCAGCAGTAAATACTCCGGGACAGGGAATGAAAAACTGTTTTTT. Variable domain in full (rest from reference TRBV27 and TRBJ1-4): EAQVTQNPRYLITVTGKKLTVTCSQNMNHEYMSWYRQDPGLGLRQIYYSMNVEVTDKGDVPEGYKVSRKEKRNFPLILESPSPNQTSLYFCASSKYSGTGNEKLFFGSGTQLSVL.

This clonotype was detected only a few times. This could be a read error, since a much larger clone is one nucleotide away. The CDR3 coding sequence is TGTGTCAGCAGTTCCGGGACAGGGTACGGCTACACCTTC. It translates to CVSSSGTGYGYTF. The chain recombines TRBV28 with TRBJ1-2, with 9 bases fitting TRBD1. This CDR3 has 13 residues. Germline values: CDR1 MDHEN, CDR2 SYDVKM.

In this sample, this clonotype turned up many times. V and J are TRBV6-1 and TRBJ2-4, with D possibly being TRBD1 or TRBD2 (5 bases each). The germline V gene has CDR1 MNHNS and CDR2 SASEGT. The CDR3 length is 15 residues. The germline V and J ends were trimmed by 5 bases and 3 bases, with 14 bases remaining between them. The CDR3 region has the DNA TGTGCCAGCAGTTCCGACGGGGCGGGCAAAAACATTCAGTACTTC. The encoded protein is CASSSDGAGKNIQYF.

This clonotype came up a few times. This could be a read error, since a much larger clone is one nucleotide away. The rearrangement joins TRBV7-9 to TRBJ1-4, with D perhaps matching TRBD1 (5 bases). The length of the CDR3 is 14 residues. CDR1 is SEHNR and CDR2 is FQNEAQ in the germline V gene (reference sequence). The CDR3 nucleotides are TGTGCCAGCAGCAGGGGAATGGAGAATGAAAAACTGCTTTTT. This sequence encodes CASSRGMENEKLLF.

Many counts were recorded for this clonotype. The rearrangement uses TRBV7-9 and TRBJ2-4, with D possibly being TRBD2 (6 bases). Germline V gives CDR1 SEHNR, CDR2 FQNEAQ (reference sequence). The CDR3 totals 15 residues. V lost 4 bases and J lost 2, with 12 bases in between. The CDR3 bases are TGTGCCAGCAGCTCAGCCGGGACTCCCAAAAACATTCAGTACTTC. Translating it yields CASSSAGTPKNIQYF.

This clonotype has at least ten counts. The chain uses TRBV5-4 and TRBJ2-1, with 8 positions matching TRBD2. V lost 4 bases to trimming and J lost 5 bases; unmatched junction nucleotides: 8. This CDR3 contains 15 residues. The V gene's germline CDR1 is SGHNT and CDR2 YYREEE (reference sequence). CDR3 DNA: TGTGCCAGCAGCCCTGGTGGGACTAGTCACAATGAGCAGTTCTTC. Its translation is CASSPGGTSHNEQFF.

This clonotype has just one count. A far larger clone is only one base removed, so a read error is likely. V is TRBV7-6 and J is TRBJ2-1; TRBD2 matches 14 bases. Unmatched junction bases numbered 7, after V lost 5 bases and J lost 1 base. Per germline, CDR1 SGHVS and CDR2 FNYEAQ. This CDR3 has 18 residues. The CDR3 loop is CASSAIGTSGSSYNEQFF. DNA of the CDR3: TGTGCCAGCAGCGCCATCGGGACTAGCGGGAGTTCCTACAATGAGCAGTTCTTC.